The source of this T cell receptor beta chain is a study of graft-versus-host responses after intestinal transplantation. Study results and caveats: Early after transplant, HvG clones declined as circulating GvH clones peaked.

The germline gives CDR1 SNHLY, CDR2 FYNNEI. The CDR3 sequence is 15 residues long. Trimming removed 6 bases from V and 0 bases from J; junction bases left unmatched: 1. As regards this clone: Antigen: not known.

Method: immunoSEQ multiplex PCR; TCRdb's copy keeps in-frame clones and lacks some. The top ten hold about 0.18% of the sample, which has under 150,000 clones, less than 95% seen once. The sample here was unstimulated CD4+ T cells sorted from spleen or lymph node cells, taken before intestinal transplant. V gene TRBV2 combines with J gene TRBJ2-2; 10 nucleotides align to TRBD1. This TCR came from a human donor who received an intestinal transplant. The CDR3 coding sequence is TGTGCCAGCAGGGGGACAGGGGCGAACACCGGGGAGCTGTTTTTT. It codes for CASRGTGANTGELFF.